This T cell receptor (beta chain) was observed in a study of the immune and genomic landscape of osteosarcoma. Findings of the study overall: Productive clonality was low overall, averaging roughly 0.087, maximum around 0.27. A single dominant hyperexpanded clone appeared in roughly 5 cases, each with <100 clonotypes. Productive clonality stayed low overall, though C3 exceeded C1.

Notes on this clone: Its antigen is not known.

TCRdb's copy holds only in-frame clones and misses some; the assay was immunoSEQ multiplex PCR. The sample carries more than 350 clones, about 72% recorded once. The post-treatment osteosarcoma tumors were primary, local recurrence or metastasis specimens from poor-prognosis patients. The V gene end was trimmed by 1 base and the J gene end by 7 bases; junction bases not matched to a gene: 4. The V gene's germline CDR1 is SGHRS and CDR2 YFSETQ. CDR3 length: 13 amino acids. The sample was metastatic tumor tissue from the lung. The chain recombines TRBV5-1 with TRBJ1-1, with 7 bases fitting TRBD1. This sequence was found in a man younger than 35 with osteosarcoma. CDR3 in DNA: TGCGCCAGCAGCTTGATCCAGGGGGGTGAAGCTTTCTTT. It is translated as CASSLIQGGEAFF.